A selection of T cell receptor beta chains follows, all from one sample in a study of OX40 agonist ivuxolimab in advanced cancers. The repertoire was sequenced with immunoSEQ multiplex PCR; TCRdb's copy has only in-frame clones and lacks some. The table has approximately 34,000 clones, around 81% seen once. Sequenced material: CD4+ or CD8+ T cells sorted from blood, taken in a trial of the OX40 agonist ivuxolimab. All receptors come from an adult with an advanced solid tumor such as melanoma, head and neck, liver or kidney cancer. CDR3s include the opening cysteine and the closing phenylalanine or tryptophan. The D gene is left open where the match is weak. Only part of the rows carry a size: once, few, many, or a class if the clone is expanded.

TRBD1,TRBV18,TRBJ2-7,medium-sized,TGTGCCAGCTCACTTCGGACAGGGGGAGACCACGAGCAGTACTTC,CASSLRTGGDHEQYF
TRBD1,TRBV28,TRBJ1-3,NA,TGTGCCAGCAGTTTACAAGGGACAGGGTGGAACACCATATATTTT,CASSLQGTGWNTIYF
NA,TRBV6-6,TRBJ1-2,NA,TGTGCCAGCAACAATCTTGGTGGGGGCTTGGATGGCTACACCTTC,CASNNLGGGLDGYTF
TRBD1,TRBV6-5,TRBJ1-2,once,TGTGCCAGCACCTACGACAGGGACCATGGCTACACCTTC,CASTYDRDHGYTF
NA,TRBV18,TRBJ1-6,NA,TGTGCCAGCTCACCACCGGGCCGGGCAGAAAATTCACCCCTCCACTTT,CASSPPGRAENSPLHF
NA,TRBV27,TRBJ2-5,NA,TGTGCCAGCAGTTTAAAAGGGCGGTGGTTCGAGACCCAGTACTTC,CASSLKGRWFETQYF
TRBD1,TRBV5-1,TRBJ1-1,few,TGCGCCAGCAGCTGGGACAGGGGGGTTACTGAAGCTTTCTTT,CASSWDRGVTEAFF
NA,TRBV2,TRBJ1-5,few,TGTGCCAGCAGTGCGGAGGGATATCAGCCCCAGCATTTT,CASSAEGYQPQHF
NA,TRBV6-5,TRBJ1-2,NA,TGTGCCAGCAGTGAAGGGGGTGAGGACTATGGCTACACCTTC,CASSEGGEDYGYTF
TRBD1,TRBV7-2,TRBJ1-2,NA,TGTGCCAGCAGCTTAGAGGGGACAGGGGTCGGCTATGGCTACACCTTC,CASSLEGTGVGYGYTF
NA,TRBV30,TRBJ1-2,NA,TGTGCCTGTAGTCCCTACAGGGTTGGCGGCTACACCTTC,CACSPYRVGGYTF
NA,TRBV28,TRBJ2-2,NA,TGTGCCAGCAGAAAGACAGACACCGGGGAGCTGTTTTTT,CASRKTDTGELFF
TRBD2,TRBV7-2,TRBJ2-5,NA,TGTGCCAGCAGCTTAGGGAGGACTAGCGGGAGGAGGGAGACCCAGTACTTC,CASSLGRTSGRRETQYF
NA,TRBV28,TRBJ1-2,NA,TGTGCCAGCAGCCCGGACACTGCTAACTATGGCTACACCTTC,CASSPDTANYGYTF
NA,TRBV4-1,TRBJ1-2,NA,TGCGCCAGCAGCCCCTGGACGGGATCCGGCTACACCTTC,CASSPWTGSGYTF
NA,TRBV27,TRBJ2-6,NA,TGTGCCAGCAGTCTCCACCTCTCTGGGGCCAACGTCCTGACTTTC,CASSLHLSGANVLTF
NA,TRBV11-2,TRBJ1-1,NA,TGTGCCAGCAGCGATGGACAAGACCTTTACGGGACTGAAGCTTTCTTT,CASSDGQDLYGTEAFF
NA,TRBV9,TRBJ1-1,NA,TGTGCCAGCAGCCTCGACGGGGTGAACACTGAAGCTTTCTTT,CASSLDGVNTEAFF
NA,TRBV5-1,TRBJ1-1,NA,TGCGCCAGCAGCTTGATGGGGCTTCACACTGAAGCTTTCTTT,CASSLMGLHTEAFF
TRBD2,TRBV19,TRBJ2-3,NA,TGTGCCAGTAGCCCCCCGACTAGCGGGACCCACTCGGATACGCAGTATTTT,CASSPPTSGTHSDTQYF
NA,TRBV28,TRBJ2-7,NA,TGTGCCAGCAGTTTAACAGGATGGGGTTCCTACGAGCAGTACTTC,CASSLTGWGSYEQYF
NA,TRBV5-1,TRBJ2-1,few,TGCGCCAGCAGGACAGAAATGGGCAATGAGCAGTTCTTC,CASRTEMGNEQFF
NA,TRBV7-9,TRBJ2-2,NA,TGTGCCAGCAGCTTAGCGCTGGGGTACACCGGGGAGCTGTTTTTT,CASSLALGYTGELFF
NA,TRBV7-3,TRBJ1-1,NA,TGTGCCAGCAGCCCCCGGGCAGGGACGAACACTGAAGCTTTCTTT,CASSPRAGTNTEAFF
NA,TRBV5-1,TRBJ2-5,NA,TGCGCCAGCAGCTTGACCCCTACAGGGACGCAAGAGACCCAGTACTTC,CASSLTPTGTQETQYF
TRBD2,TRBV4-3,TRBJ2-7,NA,TGCGCCAGCAGCCTTAGCGGGAGGGCCGCATCCTACGAGCAGTACTTC,CASSLSGRAASYEQYF
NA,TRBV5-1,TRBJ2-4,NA,TGCGCCAGCAGCCAGGTTGGAGTTGCAGGGGAGGTCAAAAACATTCAGTACTTC,CASSQVGVAGEVKNIQYF
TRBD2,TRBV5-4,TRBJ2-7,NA,TGTGCCAGCAGCCTGGGCGGGAGAACCTACGAGCAGTACTTC,CASSLGGRTYEQYF
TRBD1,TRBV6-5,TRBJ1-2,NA,TGTGCCAGCAGCGGGACAGTTAACTATGGCTACACCTTC,CASSGTVNYGYTF
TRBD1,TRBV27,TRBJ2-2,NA,TGTGCCAGCAGTTTATTGGGACAGTACACCGGGGAGCTGTTTTTT,CASSLLGQYTGELFF
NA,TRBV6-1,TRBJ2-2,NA,TGTGCCAGCAAGGCAGGGGCGAACACCGGGGAGCTGTTTTTT,CASKAGANTGELFF
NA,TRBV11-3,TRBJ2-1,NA,TGTGCCAGCAGCTTAGACTCTTTGTCCTACAATGAGCAGTTCTTC,CASSLDSLSYNEQFF
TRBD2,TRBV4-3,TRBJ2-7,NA,TGCGCCAGCAGCCAAGATCATAGCGGGAGGGCCTCCTGGTACTCCTACGAGCAGTACTTC,CASSQDHSGRASWYSYEQYF
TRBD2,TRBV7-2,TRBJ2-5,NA,TGTGCCAGCAGCTTAGTTCTGGGGACTAGCGCGGAGACCCAGTACTTC,CASSLVLGTSAETQYF
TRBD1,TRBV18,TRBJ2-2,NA,TGTGCCAGCTCACCACCGTGGCAGGGGGACACCGGGGAGCTGTTTTTT,CASSPPWQGDTGELFF
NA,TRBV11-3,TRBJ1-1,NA,TGTGCCAGCAGCTTAGATGGAAGATCTGAAGCTTTCTTT,CASSLDGRSEAFF
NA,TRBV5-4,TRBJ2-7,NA,TGTGCCAGCAGCTTGCGGGCAGGAACCTACGAGCAGTACTTC,CASSLRAGTYEQYF
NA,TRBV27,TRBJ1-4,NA,TGTGCCAGCAGTGGGTCTTCGGGGCGGGAAAAACTGTTTTTT,CASSGSSGREKLFF